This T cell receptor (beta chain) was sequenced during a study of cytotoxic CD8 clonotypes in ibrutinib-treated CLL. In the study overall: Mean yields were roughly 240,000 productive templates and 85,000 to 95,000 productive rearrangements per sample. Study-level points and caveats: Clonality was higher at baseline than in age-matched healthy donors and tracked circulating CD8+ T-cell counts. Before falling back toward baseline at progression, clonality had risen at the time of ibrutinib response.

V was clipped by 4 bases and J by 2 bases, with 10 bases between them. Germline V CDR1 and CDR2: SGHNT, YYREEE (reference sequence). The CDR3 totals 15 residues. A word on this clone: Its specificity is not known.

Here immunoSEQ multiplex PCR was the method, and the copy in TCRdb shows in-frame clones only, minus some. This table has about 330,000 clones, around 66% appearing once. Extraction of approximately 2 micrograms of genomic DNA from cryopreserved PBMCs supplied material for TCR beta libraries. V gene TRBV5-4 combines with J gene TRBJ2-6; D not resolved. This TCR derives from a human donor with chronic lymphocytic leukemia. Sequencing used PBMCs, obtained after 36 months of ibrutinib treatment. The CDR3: CASSRQVTGANVLTF. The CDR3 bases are TGTGCCAGCAGCCGGCAGGTTACTGGGGCCAACGTCCTGACTTTC.